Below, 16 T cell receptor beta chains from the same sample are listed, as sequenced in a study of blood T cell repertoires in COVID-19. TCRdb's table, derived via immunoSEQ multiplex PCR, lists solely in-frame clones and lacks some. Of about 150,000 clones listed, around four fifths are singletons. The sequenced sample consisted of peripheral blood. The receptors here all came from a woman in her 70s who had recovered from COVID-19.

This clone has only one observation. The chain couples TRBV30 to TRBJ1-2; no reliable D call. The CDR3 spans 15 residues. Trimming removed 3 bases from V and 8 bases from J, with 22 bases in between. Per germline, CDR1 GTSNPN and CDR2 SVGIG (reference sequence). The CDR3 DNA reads TGTGCCTGGAGCCTCGGGTTCACGGCAGGAGGGGGCTACACCTTC. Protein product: CAWSLGFTAGGGYTF.

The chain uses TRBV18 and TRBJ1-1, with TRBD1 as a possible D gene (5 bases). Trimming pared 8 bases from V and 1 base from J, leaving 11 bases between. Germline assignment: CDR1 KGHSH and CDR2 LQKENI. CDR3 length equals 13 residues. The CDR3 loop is CASRGLGNTEAFF. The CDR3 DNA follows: TGTGCCAGCCGGGGACTGGGGAACACTGAAGCTTTCTTT. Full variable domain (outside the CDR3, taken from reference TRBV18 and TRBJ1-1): NAGVMQNPRHLVRRRGQEARLRCSPMKGHSHVYWYRQLPEEGLKFMVYLQKENIIDESGMPKERFSAEFPKEGPSILRIQQVVRGDSAAYFCASRGLGNTEAFFGQGTRLTVV.

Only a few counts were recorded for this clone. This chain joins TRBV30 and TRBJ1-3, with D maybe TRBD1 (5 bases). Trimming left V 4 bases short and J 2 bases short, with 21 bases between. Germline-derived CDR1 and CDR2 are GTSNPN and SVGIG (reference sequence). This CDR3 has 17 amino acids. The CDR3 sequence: CAWNFLGRAQTGNTIYF. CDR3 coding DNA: TGTGCCTGGAATTTTTTGGGGCGTGCGCAAACTGGAAACACCATATATTTT.

CDR3: CASSPGLTSSYNEQFF. For the CDR3, the DNA is TGTGCCAGCTCACCTGGGCTCACGAGCTCCTACAATGAGCAGTTCTTC. The V call is TRBV18, the J call TRBJ2-1; D uncertain. The CDR3 has 16 amino acids. CDR1 is KGHSH and CDR2 is LQKENI in the germline V gene. The ends were cut back, 3 bases at V and 0 bases at J, with 12 bases in the middle.

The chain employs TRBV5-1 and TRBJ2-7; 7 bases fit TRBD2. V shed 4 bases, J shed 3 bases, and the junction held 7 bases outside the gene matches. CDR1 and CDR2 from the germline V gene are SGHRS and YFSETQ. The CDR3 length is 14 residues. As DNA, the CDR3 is TGCGCCAGCAGCCCCCGGGGGGTCGTCTACGAGCAGTACTTC. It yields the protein CASSPRGVVYEQYF.

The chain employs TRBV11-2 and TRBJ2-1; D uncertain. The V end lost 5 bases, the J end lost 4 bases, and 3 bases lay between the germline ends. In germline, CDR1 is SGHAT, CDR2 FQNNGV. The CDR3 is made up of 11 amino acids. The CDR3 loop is CASSPYNEQFF. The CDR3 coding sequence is TGTGCCAGCAGCCCATACAATGAGCAGTTCTTC.

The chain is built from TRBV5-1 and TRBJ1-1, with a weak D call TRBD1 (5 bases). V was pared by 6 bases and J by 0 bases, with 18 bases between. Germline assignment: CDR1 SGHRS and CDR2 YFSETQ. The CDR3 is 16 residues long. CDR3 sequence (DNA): TGCGCCAGCACCCCCACGGTGGTAGGGGTGAACACTGAAGCTTTCTTT. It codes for CASTPTVVGVNTEAFF.

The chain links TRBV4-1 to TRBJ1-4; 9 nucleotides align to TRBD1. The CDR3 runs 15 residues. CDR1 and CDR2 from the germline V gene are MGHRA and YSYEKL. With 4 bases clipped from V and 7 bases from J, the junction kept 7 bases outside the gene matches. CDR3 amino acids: CASSPSDRGGEKLFF. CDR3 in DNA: TGCGCCAGCAGCCCGTCGGACAGGGGTGGTGAAAAACTGTTTTTT.

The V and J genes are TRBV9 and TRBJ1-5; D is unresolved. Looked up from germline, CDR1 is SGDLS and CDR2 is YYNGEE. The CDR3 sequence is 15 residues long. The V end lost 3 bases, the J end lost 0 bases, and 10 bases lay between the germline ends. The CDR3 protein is CASSASGYSNQPQHF. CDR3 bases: TGTGCCAGCAGCGCATCCGGTTATAGCAATCAGCCCCAGCATTTT.

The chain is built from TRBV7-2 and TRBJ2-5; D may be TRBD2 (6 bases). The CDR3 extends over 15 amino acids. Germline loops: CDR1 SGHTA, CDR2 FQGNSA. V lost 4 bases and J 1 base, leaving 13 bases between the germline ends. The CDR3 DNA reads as TGTGCCAGCAGCTCCACCGGGACTCTCCAAGAGACCCAGTACTTC. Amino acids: CASSSTGTLQETQYF.

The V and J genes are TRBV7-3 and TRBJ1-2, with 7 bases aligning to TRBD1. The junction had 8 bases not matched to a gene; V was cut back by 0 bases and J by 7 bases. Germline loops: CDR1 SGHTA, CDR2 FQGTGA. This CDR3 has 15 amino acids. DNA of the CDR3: TGTGCCAGCAGCTTAACCCCGGAGGGGGCGGGTGGCTACACCTTC. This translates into CASSLTPEGAGGYTF.

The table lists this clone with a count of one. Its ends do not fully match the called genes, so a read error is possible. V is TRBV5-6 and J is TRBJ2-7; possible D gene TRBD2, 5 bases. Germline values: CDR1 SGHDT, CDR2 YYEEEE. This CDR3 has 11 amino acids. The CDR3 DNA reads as TGTGCCAGCAGCCTTCGGACGGGGTCGTCCTTC. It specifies CASSLRTGSSF.

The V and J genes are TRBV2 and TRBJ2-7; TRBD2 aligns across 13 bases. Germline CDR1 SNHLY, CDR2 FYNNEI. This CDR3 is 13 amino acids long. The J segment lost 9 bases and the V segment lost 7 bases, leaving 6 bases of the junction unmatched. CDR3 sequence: CASIGLAGDVQYF. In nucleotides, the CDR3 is TGTGCCAGCATCGGACTAGCGGGGGACGTGCAGTACTTC.

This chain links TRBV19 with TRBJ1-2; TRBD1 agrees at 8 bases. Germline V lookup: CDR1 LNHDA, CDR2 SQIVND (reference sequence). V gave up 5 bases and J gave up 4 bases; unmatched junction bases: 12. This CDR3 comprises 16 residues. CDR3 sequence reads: CASSLSGTGDLYGYTF. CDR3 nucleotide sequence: TGTGCCAGTAGTTTATCCGGGACAGGAGATCTCTATGGCTACACCTTC.

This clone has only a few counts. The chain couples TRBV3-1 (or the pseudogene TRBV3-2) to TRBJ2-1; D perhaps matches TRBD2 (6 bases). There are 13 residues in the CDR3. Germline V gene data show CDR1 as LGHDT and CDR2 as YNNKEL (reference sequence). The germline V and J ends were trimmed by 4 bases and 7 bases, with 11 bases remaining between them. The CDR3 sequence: CASSRPRGNEQFF. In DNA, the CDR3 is TGTGCCAGCAGCCGCCCCCGGGGGAATGAGCAGTTCTTC.

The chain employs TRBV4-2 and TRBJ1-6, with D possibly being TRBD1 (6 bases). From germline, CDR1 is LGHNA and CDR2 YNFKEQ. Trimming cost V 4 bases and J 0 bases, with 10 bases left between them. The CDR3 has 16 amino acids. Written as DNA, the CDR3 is TGTGCCAGCAGCCTGACGGACAGCTCCTATAATTCACCCCTCCACTTT. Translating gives CASSLTDSSYNSPLHF.